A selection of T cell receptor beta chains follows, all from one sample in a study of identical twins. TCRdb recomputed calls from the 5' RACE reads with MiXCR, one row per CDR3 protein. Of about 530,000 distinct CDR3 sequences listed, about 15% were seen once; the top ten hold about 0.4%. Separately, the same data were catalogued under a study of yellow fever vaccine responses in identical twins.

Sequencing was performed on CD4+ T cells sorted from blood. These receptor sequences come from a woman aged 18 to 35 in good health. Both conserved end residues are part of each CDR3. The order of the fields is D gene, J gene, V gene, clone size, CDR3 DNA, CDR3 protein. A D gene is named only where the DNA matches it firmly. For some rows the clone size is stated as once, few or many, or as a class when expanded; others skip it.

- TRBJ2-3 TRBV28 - TGTGCCAGCAGTTTCCTTGGAACAGATACGCAGTATTTT CASSFLGTDTQYF
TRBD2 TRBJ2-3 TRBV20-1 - TGCAGTGCTAGACTAGCGGGCGTCGTAGGGTCGCAGTATTTT CSARLAGVVGSQYF
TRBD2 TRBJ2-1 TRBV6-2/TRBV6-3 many TGTGCCAGCAGAACCCTAGCGGGGGAAAAGGAGGCACGCAATGAGCAGTTCTTC CASRTLAGEKEARNEQFF
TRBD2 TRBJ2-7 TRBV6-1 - TGTGCCACCAGAGGAAGCGGGGTAGCCTACGAGCAGTACTTC CATRGSGVAYEQYF
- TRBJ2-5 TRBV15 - TGTGCCACCAGCCAGAGTGGGGAGACCCAGTACTTC CATSQSGETQYF
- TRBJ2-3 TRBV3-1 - TGTGCCAGCAGCCAAGATCTGCCTAGCGGCACAGATACGCAGTATTTT CASSQDLPSGTDTQYF
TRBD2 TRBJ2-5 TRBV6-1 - TGTGCCAGCAGCCCCCTGCGGGGGGGCCGCCAAGAGACCCAGTACTTC CASSPLRGGRQETQYF
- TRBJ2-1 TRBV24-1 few TGTGCCACCAGTGACGGACCCTCCTACAATGAGCAGTTCTTC CATSDGPSYNEQFF
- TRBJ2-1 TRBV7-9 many TGTGCCAGCAGGGAAAGAGGTTCCTACAATGAGCAGTTCTTC CASRERGSYNEQFF
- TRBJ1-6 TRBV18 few TGTGCCAGCTCACCCTCCGGAAATAATTCACCCCTCCACTTT CASSPSGNNSPLHF
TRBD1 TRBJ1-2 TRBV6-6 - TGTGCCAGCAGTGGGGACAGAGAGTATGGCTACACCTTT CASSGDREYGYTF
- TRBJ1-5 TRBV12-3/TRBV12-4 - TGTGCCAGCAGTTTTCCGGACTCCAATCAGCCCCAGCATTTT CASSFPDSNQPQHF
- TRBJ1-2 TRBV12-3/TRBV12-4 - TGTGCCAGCAGTATCCAGGCTAACTATGGCTACACCTTC CASSIQANYGYTF
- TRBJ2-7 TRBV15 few TGTGCCACCAGCAGAGTAACGCCGGGGGAGCAGTACTTC CATSRVTPGEQYF
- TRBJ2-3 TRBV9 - TGTGCCAGCAGCGTAGGGGGACGGCTATACGATACGCAGTATTTT CASSVGGRLYDTQYF
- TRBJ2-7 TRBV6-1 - TGTGCCAGCAGAAAAGCTCACACCTCTTCCTACGAGCAGTACTTC CASRKAHTSSYEQYF
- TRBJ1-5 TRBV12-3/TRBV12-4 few TGTGCCAGCAGTTATCGGTCGGAGGGAGGAGTGTGGCCCCAGCATTTT CASSYRSEGGVWPQHF
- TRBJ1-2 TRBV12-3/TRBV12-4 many TGTGCCAGCAGTTTAGACGTCTATGGCTACACCTTC CASSLDVYGYTF
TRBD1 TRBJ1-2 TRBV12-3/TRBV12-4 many TGTGCCAGCAGTCCCTGGGACAGGGTTAACTATGGCTACACCTTC CASSPWDRVNYGYTF
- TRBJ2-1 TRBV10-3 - TGTGCCACTGGACAAATATACAATGAGCAGTTCTTC CATGQIYNEQFF
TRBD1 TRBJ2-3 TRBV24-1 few TGTGCCACCAGTGGACAGGGTAAAGATACGCAGTATTTT CATSGQGKDTQYF
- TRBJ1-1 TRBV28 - TGTGCCAGCAGCCATGCCCGGGGTAGCTCGAACACTGAAGCTTTCTTT CASSHARGSSNTEAFF
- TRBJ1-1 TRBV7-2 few TGTGCCAGCAGCTTACTATCTGGGGGCACTGAAGCTTTCTTT CASSLLSGGTEAFF
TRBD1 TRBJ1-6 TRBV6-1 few TGTGCCAGCAGTGATATACAGGGGGCGACGAATTCACCCCTCCACTTT CASSDIQGATNSPLHF
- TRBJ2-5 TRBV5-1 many TGCGCCAGCAGCACGGGGGACACCAGACAAGAGACCCAGTACTTC CASSTGDTRQETQYF
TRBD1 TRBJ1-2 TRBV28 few TGTGCCAGCAGTTTAGGGACAGGGACCTGGGACTATGGCTACACCTTC CASSLGTGTWDYGYTF